The rows below give T cell receptor beta chains drawn from one sample of a study of shared clonotypes between healthy human individuals. The protocol was immunoSEQ multiplex PCR, while the TCRdb copy is restricted to in-frame clones and leaves out a portion. The sample shows a few million clones, about 92% of them seen only once. The specimen sequenced was naive CD4+ T cells from PBMCs. The receptor source for this set is a man aged 18 to 29 in good health. Some clones in this sample may be carry-over from other donors' samples. CDR3s include the opening cysteine and the closing phenylalanine or tryptophan. Fields, in order: CDR3 DNA, CDR3 protein, clone size, D gene, J gene, V gene. The D gene is left open where the match is weak. Only part of the rows carry a size: once, few, many, or a class if the clone is expanded.

CDR3 DNA: TGTGCCTGTCACTTAGCGGGAGGGCCCACCGGGGAGCTGTTTTTT; CDR3 protein: CACHLAGGPTGELFF; clone size: -; D gene: TRBD2; J gene: TRBJ2-2; V gene: TRBV6-1
CDR3 DNA: TGTGCCAGCAGGGCTCCGGGACGCAACTATGGCTACACCTTC; CDR3 protein: CASRAPGRNYGYTF; clone size: -; D gene: -; J gene: TRBJ1-2; V gene: TRBV6-5
CDR3 DNA: TGTGCCAGCAGCCCCAACTACTCTGGAAACACCATATATTTT; CDR3 protein: CASSPNYSGNTIYF; clone size: -; D gene: -; J gene: TRBJ1-3; V gene: TRBV11-2
CDR3 DNA: TGTGCCAGCAGCTTGGGCAGCAGAGGGGAGCTGTTTTTT; CDR3 protein: CASSLGSRGELFF; clone size: -; D gene: -; J gene: TRBJ2-2; V gene: TRBV13
CDR3 DNA: TGTGCCAGCCGACTAGCTTTTAGCACAGATACGCAGTATTTT; CDR3 protein: CASRLAFSTDTQYF; clone size: -; D gene: TRBD2; J gene: TRBJ2-3; V gene: TRBV2
CDR3 DNA: TGTGCCAGTAGTCCCCCGGGAGATACGCAGTATTTT; CDR3 protein: CASSPPGDTQYF; clone size: -; D gene: -; J gene: TRBJ2-3; V gene: TRBV19
CDR3 DNA: TGTGCCAGCAGCCTTATGGGACTGGGCGGGACCGGGGAGCAGTTCTTC; CDR3 protein: CASSLMGLGGTGEQFF; clone size: -; D gene: -; J gene: TRBJ2-1; V gene: TRBV14
CDR3 DNA: TGTGCCAGTAGTACTAGCGGGTCACAAGAGACCCAGTACTTC; CDR3 protein: CASSTSGSQETQYF; clone size: -; D gene: TRBD2; J gene: TRBJ2-5; V gene: TRBV19
CDR3 DNA: TGTGCCAGCAGCTCCACGGGACGGCTCAATGAGCAGTTCTTC; CDR3 protein: CASSSTGRLNEQFF; clone size: -; D gene: -; J gene: TRBJ2-1; V gene: TRBV7-9
CDR3 DNA: TGCGCCAGCAGTCCGATAGCGGACAGCACAGATACGCAGTATTTT; CDR3 protein: CASSPIADSTDTQYF; clone size: -; D gene: -; J gene: TRBJ2-3; V gene: TRBV10-1
CDR3 DNA: TGTGCCAGCAGCCCCTTGGGAAGCGGGCCTTCCTACAATGAGCAGTTCTTC; CDR3 protein: CASSPLGSGPSYNEQFF; clone size: -; D gene: -; J gene: TRBJ2-1; V gene: TRBV5-6
CDR3 DNA: TGTGCCTGGAGCGCCAGCCAGGAAAAGTACGATGAAGCTTTCTTT; CDR3 protein: CAWSASQEKYDEAFF; clone size: once; D gene: -; J gene: TRBJ1-1; V gene: TRBV30
CDR3 DNA: TGTGCCAGCAGTGTCCAAAGTGGGGGGCAAGTAGGTAATGAGCAGTTCTTC; CDR3 protein: CASSVQSGGQVGNEQFF; clone size: -; D gene: -; J gene: TRBJ2-1; V gene: TRBV6-1
CDR3 DNA: TGCGCCAGCAGCTGGGCCGGGGTAGCGGGAGTGAATGAGCAGTTCTTC; CDR3 protein: CASSWAGVAGVNEQFF; clone size: -; D gene: TRBD2; J gene: TRBJ2-1; V gene: TRBV5-1
CDR3 DNA: TGTGCCAGCAGCTTAATAGCCGGGGGCAATGAGCAGTTCTTC; CDR3 protein: CASSLIAGGNEQFF; clone size: -; D gene: -; J gene: TRBJ2-1; V gene: TRBV7-3
CDR3 DNA: TGTGCCAGCACTTTAACGGTTAGGTCTAGCGGTATCCATGAGCAGTTCTTC; CDR3 protein: CASTLTVRSSGIHEQFF; clone size: -; D gene: TRBD2; J gene: TRBJ2-1; V gene: TRBV7-9
CDR3 DNA: TGCGCCAGCAGCGACGACAGAGAAGCTTTCTTT; CDR3 protein: CASSDDREAFF; clone size: -; D gene: -; J gene: TRBJ1-1; V gene: TRBV5-1
CDR3 DNA: TGTGCCAGCAGCTTAGACAATTACAATGAGCAGTTCTTC; CDR3 protein: CASSLDNYNEQFF; clone size: -; D gene: -; J gene: TRBJ2-1; V gene: TRBV7-2
CDR3 DNA: TGCGCCAGCAGCTTGGGGGCAGGGCCATTCGGGGAGCTGTTTTTT; CDR3 protein: CASSLGAGPFGELFF; clone size: -; D gene: -; J gene: TRBJ2-2; V gene: TRBV5-1
CDR3 DNA: TGTGCCAGTAGTCAGCGGTTGTCCTACAATGAGCAGTTCTTC; CDR3 protein: CASSQRLSYNEQFF; clone size: -; D gene: -; J gene: TRBJ2-1; V gene: TRBV19
CDR3 DNA: TGTGCCAGCACCCAACAGGGAGGGGCCTCCTACGAGCAGTACTTC; CDR3 protein: CASTQQGGASYEQYF; clone size: -; D gene: -; J gene: TRBJ2-7; V gene: TRBV2
CDR3 DNA: TGTGCCAGCAGCTTAGCCGGGACTAGCGGCTACAATGAGCAGTTCTTC; CDR3 protein: CASSLAGTSGYNEQFF; clone size: -; D gene: TRBD2; J gene: TRBJ2-1; V gene: TRBV11-3
CDR3 DNA: TGTGCCAGCAGTCAAGGGGGGTACTATGGCTACACCTTC; CDR3 protein: CASSQGGYYGYTF; clone size: once; D gene: -; J gene: TRBJ1-2; V gene: TRBV6-5
CDR3 DNA: TGTGCCAGCAGCGTGACAGGGATTAACACTGAAGCTTTCTTT; CDR3 protein: CASSVTGINTEAFF; clone size: few; D gene: TRBD1; J gene: TRBJ1-1; V gene: TRBV7-2
CDR3 DNA: TGTGCCAGCAGCTTATCCCCCGGACAGGGGGCGAAGGTTGAAGCTTTCTTT; CDR3 protein: CASSLSPGQGAKVEAFF; clone size: -; D gene: TRBD1; J gene: TRBJ1-1; V gene: TRBV7-6
CDR3 DNA: TGTGCCAGCAGTTTTCACAGGGTTGTAGCCGGGGAGCTGTTTTTT; CDR3 protein: CASSFHRVVAGELFF; clone size: -; D gene: -; J gene: TRBJ2-2; V gene: TRBV28
CDR3 DNA: TGCGCCAGCAGCTTACCGACAGCCAACTCTGGGGCCAACGTCCTGACTTTC; CDR3 protein: CASSLPTANSGANVLTF; clone size: -; D gene: -; J gene: TRBJ2-6; V gene: TRBV5-1
CDR3 DNA: TGCGCCAGCAGCAGGGGCTTGGGGGAATCAACAGATACGCAGTATTTT; CDR3 protein: CASSRGLGESTDTQYF; clone size: -; D gene: -; J gene: TRBJ2-3; V gene: TRBV5-1
CDR3 DNA: TGCGCCAGCAGCCAAGAGGGTTATGGCTACACCTTC; CDR3 protein: CASSQEGYGYTF; clone size: -; D gene: -; J gene: TRBJ1-2; V gene: TRBV4-1
CDR3 DNA: TGCGCCAGCAGCCAAGATGATCACCGGCCAAATGGCTACACCTTC; CDR3 protein: CASSQDDHRPNGYTF; clone size: -; D gene: -; J gene: TRBJ1-2; V gene: TRBV4-3
CDR3 DNA: TGTGCCAGCAGTGATAACTGGACAGGTCTCAATCAGCCCCAGCATTTT; CDR3 protein: CASSDNWTGLNQPQHF; clone size: -; D gene: TRBD1; J gene: TRBJ1-5; V gene: TRBV6-1
CDR3 DNA: TGTGCCACCCAACCGACAGGGACCCCCGAGCAGTACTTC; CDR3 protein: CATQPTGTPEQYF; clone size: -; D gene: TRBD1; J gene: TRBJ2-7; V gene: TRBV10-3
CDR3 DNA: TGTGCCAGCACCCATCCGACTAATGAAAAACTGTTTTTT; CDR3 protein: CASTHPTNEKLFF; clone size: -; D gene: -; J gene: TRBJ1-4; V gene: TRBV28
CDR3 DNA: TGTGCCAGCTCACCAGGACCCCTGAAGGGGTTTCAGTACTTC; CDR3 protein: CASSPGPLKGFQYF; clone size: -; D gene: -; J gene: TRBJ2-4; V gene: TRBV18
CDR3 DNA: TGTGCCAGCAGCTTGGTCAGAGCTGGGGCCAACGTCCTGACTTTC; CDR3 protein: CASSLVRAGANVLTF; clone size: -; D gene: -; J gene: TRBJ2-6; V gene: TRBV7-9
CDR3 DNA: TGTGCCAGCTCCCAACTGGAACAGCCTTACGCCGGGGAGCTGTTTTTT; CDR3 protein: CASSQLEQPYAGELFF; clone size: -; D gene: -; J gene: TRBJ2-2; V gene: TRBV18